Each of the 8 T cell receptor beta chains below was sequenced from the same sample in a study of CD8 T cells in ankylosing spondylitis. TCRdb recomputed calls from the 5' RACE reads with MiXCR, one row per CDR3 protein. The profile shows over 30,000 distinct CDR3 sequences, about 15% of them singletons. The source material was blood. Receptor source: a male donor with ankylosing spondylitis or in good health (not recorded which).

This clonotype was picked up a small number of times. This rearrangement joins TRBV28 to TRBJ1-4; D ambiguous. Germline V gene data show CDR1 as MDHEN and CDR2 as SYDVKM. V was pared by 8 bases and J by 3 bases, with 13 bases between. The CDR3 consists of 14 residues. The DNA of the CDR3 is TGTGCCAGCGGGAGACAAAATCCTAATGAAAAACTGTTTTTT. It specifies CASGRQNPNEKLFF.

This clonotype was observed a few times. The chain joins TRBV7-3 to TRBJ2-3, with TRBD1 as a possible D gene (6 bases). CDR1 is SGHTA, CDR2 FQGTGA, per germline. Trimming cost V 3 bases and J 3 bases, with 10 bases left between them. The CDR3 spans 14 residues. In DNA, the CDR3 is TGTGCCAGCAGCTTGAGAAGGGGGACAGATACGCAGTATTTT. This encodes CASSLRRGTDTQYF.

The chain is built from TRBV10-3 and TRBJ1-4; D is unclear. V gave up 2 bases and J gave up 8 bases, with 21 bases separating them. Looked up from germline, CDR1 is ENHRY and CDR2 is SYGVKD. The CDR3 covers 17 residues. Written as DNA, the CDR3 is TGTGCCATCAGTGAGACGATTCCGGGGAGGTTACCCGAAAAACTGTTTTTT. Encoded protein: CAISETIPGRLPEKLFF.

This chain joins TRBV29-1 and TRBJ2-7, with D perhaps TRBD1 (6 bases). The CDR3 has 11 residues. Germline V gene lookup returns CDR1 SQVTM and CDR2 ANQGSEA. Trimming took 6 bases from V and 3 from J, leaving 9 bases between them. The CDR3 DNA follows: TGCAGCGTGGTCAGGGGCTACGAGCAGTACTTC. Its protein is CSVVRGYEQYF.

This clonotype has more than one count but fewer than ten. J is TRBJ1-5 and V is TRBV12-3 or TRBV12-4, with D tentatively TRBD1 (5 bases). Trimming removed 2 bases at V and 3 bases at J, with 8 bases between. The CDR3 loop spans 14 amino acids. CDR3 sequence: CASSLSGINQPQHF. CDR3 sequence (DNA): TGTGCCAGCAGTTTATCAGGGATCAATCAGCCCCAGCATTTT.

The chain uses TRBV4-3 and TRBJ1-2, with unresolved D. Between the trimmed V and J ends, which lost 0 bases and 3 bases, there was a span of 11 bases. Germline CDR1 and CDR2: LGHNA and YSLEER. The CDR3 is made up of 15 amino acids. The CDR3 DNA reads as TGCGCCAGCAGCCAAGAGAGAGTAAGATACTATGGCTACACCTTC. Translation gives CASSQERVRYYGYTF.

The chain is built from TRBV20-1 and TRBJ2-3; D gene ambiguous. The CDR3 runs to 13 residues. Deletions cut 0 bases from V and 2 bases from J, with 6 bases between. CDR1 and CDR2 (germline): DFQATT, SNEGSKA (reference sequence). CDR3 nucleotides: TGCAGTGCTAGAGAGGATTCCACAGATACGCAGTATTTT. Encoded protein: CSAREDSTDTQYF.

This clonotype occurred a few times. The J gene is TRBJ1-1, the V gene TRBV12-3 or TRBV12-4; D gene uncertain. The V end lost 6 bases, the J end lost 2 bases, and 13 bases lay between the germline ends. The CDR3 spans 14 residues. This chain's CDR3 is CASSLKHRNTEAFF. The CDR3 DNA sequence: TGTGCCAGCAGCCTTAAGCACAGAAACACTGAAGCTTTCTTT.